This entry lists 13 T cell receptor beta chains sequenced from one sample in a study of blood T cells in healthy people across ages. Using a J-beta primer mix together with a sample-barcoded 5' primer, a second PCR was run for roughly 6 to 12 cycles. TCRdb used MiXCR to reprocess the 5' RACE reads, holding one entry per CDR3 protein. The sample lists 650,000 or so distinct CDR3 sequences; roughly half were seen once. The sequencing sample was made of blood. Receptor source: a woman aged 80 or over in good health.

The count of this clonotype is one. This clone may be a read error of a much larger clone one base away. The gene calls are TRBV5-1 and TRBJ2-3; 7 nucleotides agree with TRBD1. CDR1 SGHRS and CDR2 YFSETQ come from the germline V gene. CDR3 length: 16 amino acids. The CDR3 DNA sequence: TGCGCCGGCAGCTTGGGACAGAGATCTAGCACAGATACGCAGTATTTT. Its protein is CAGSLGQRSSTDTQYF.

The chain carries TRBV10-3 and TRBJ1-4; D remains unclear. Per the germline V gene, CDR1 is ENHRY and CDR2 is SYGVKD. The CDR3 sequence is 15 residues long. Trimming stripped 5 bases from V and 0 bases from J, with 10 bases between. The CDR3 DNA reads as TGTGCCATCAGTAATGACGGCGCAACTAATGAAAAACTGTTTTTT. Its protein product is CAISNDGATNEKLFF.

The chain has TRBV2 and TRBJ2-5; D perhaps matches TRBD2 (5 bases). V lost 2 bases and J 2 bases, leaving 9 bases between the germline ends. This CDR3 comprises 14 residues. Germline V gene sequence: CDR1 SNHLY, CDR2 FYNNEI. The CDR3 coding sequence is TGTGCCAGCAGTGAAAAACTAGTACAAGAGACCCAGTACTTC. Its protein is CASSEKLVQETQYF.

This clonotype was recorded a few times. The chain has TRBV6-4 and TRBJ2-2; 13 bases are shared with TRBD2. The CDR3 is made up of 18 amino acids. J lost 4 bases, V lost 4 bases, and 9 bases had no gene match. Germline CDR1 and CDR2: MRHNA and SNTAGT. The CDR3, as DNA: TGTGCCAGCAGTGGAGGACTAGCGGGAGAGTCGGGCACCGGGGAGCTGTTTTTT. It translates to CASSGGLAGESGTGELFF.

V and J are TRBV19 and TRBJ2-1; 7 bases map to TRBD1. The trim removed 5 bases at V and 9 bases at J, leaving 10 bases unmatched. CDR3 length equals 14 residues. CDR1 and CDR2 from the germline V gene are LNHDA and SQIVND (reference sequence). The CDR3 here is CASSPAQGFSEQFF. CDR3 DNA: TGTGCCAGTAGTCCTGCACAGGGGTTCAGTGAGCAGTTCTTC. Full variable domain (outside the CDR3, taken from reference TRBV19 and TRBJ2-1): DGGITQSPKYLFRKEGQNVTLSCEQNLNHDAMYWYRQDPGQGLRLIYYSQIVNDFQKGDIAEGYSVSREKKESFPLTVTSAQKNPTAFYLCASSPAQGFSEQFFGPGTRLTVL.

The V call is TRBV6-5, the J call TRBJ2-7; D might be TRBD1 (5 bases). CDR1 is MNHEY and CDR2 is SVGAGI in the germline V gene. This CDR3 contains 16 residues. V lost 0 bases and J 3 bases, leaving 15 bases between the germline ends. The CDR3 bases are TGTGCCAGCAGTTACTCGCAGGGCCCGGTCTTCTACGAGCAGTACTTC. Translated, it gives CASSYSQGPVFYEQYF.

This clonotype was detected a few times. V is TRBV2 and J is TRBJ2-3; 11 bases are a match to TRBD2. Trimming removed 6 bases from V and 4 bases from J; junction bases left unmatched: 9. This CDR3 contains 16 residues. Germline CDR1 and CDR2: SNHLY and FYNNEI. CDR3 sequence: CASSSSGGALPDTQYF. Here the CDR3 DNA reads TGTGCCAGCAGCAGTAGCGGGGGGGCCTTACCAGATACGCAGTATTTT.

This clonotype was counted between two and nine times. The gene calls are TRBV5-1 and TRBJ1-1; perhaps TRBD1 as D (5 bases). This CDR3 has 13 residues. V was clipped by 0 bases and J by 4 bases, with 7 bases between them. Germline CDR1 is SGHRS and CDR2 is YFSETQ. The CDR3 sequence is CASSLAQGTEAFF. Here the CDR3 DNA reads TGCGCCAGCAGCTTGGCCCAGGGCACTGAAGCTTTCTTT. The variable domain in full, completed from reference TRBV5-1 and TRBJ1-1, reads KAGVTQTPRYLIKTRGQQVTLSCSPISGHRSVSWYQQTPGQGLQFLFEYFSETQRNKGNFPGRFSGRQFSNSRSEMNVSTLELGDSALYLCASSLAQGTEAFFGQGTRLTVV.

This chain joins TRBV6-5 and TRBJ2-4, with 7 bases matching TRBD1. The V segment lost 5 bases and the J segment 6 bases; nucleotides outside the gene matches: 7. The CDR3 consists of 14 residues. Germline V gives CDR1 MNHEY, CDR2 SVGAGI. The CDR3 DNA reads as TGTGCCAGCAGTGAGTCGGGGACAGTAAACATTCAGTACTTC. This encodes CASSESGTVNIQYF.

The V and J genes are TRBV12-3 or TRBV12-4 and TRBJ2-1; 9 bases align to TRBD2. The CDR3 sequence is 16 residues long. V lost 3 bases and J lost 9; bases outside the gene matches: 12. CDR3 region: CASSFPSGVTNSEQFF. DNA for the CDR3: TGTGCCAGCAGTTTTCCTAGCGGGGTCACGAACAGTGAGCAGTTCTTC.

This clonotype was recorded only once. CDR3 in DNA: TGTGCCTGGAGTGGAGGGAGGGTCGACGAGCAGTACTTC. The encoded protein is CAWSGGRVDEQYF. The V call is TRBV30, the J call TRBJ2-4, with 7 bases that match TRBD2. The end of the DNA fits TRBJ2-7 better, so the J call may be wrong. Germline V gene sequence: CDR1 GTSNPN, CDR2 SVGIG (reference sequence). CDR3 length: 13 residues.

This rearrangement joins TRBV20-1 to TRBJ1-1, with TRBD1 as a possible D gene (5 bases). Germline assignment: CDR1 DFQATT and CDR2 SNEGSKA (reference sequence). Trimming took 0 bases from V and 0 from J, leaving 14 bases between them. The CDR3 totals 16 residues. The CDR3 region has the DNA TGCAGTGCTAGAGAGGTCCGGCAGGGCATGAACACTGAAGCTTTCTTT. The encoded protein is CSAREVRQGMNTEAFF.

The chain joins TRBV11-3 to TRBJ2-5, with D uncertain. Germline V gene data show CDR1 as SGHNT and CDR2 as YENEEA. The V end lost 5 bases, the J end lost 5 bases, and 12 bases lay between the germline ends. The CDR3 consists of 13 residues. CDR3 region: CASSPRFSETQYF. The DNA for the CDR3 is TGTGCCAGCAGCCCCCGCTTCTCCGAGACCCAGTACTTC. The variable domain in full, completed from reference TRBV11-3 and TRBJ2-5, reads EAGVVQSPRYKIIEKKQPVAFWCNPISGHNTLYWYLQNLGQGPELLIRYENEEAVDDSQLPKDRFSAERLKGVDSTLKIQPAELGDSAVYLCASSPRFSETQYFGPGTRLLVL.